A single sample gave rise to the 3 T cell receptor beta chains below, sequenced in a study of T cell responses to AZD1222 COVID-19 vaccine. Measured with immunoSEQ multiplex PCR; TCRdb has only the in-frame clones, and not every one. The sample contains approximately 84,000 clones, 80% to 90% of which appear only once. Sequenced material: peripheral blood, taken 28 days after the second AZD1222 dose. All receptors derive from an adult who received the AZD1222 COVID-19 vaccine.

The chain has TRBV2 and TRBJ2-1; TRBD1 or TRBD2 may be the D gene (5 bases each). Germline V gene data show CDR1 as SNHLY and CDR2 as FYNNEI. CDR3 size: 15 residues. Trimming left V 6 bases short and J 0 bases short, with 12 bases between. DNA for the CDR3: TGTGCCAGCAGGCTCGGGGCGAGCTCCTACAATGAGCAGTTCTTC. This encodes CASRLGASSYNEQFF.

CDR3 region: CASSPPVAGGLPTDTQYF. The CDR3 bases are TGTGCCAGCAGTCCGCCTGTAGCGGGAGGCCTACCCACAGATACGCAGTATTTT. The chain joins TRBV6-6 to TRBJ2-3; 10 positions agree with TRBD2. V lost 5 bases, J lost 2 bases, and 13 bases stayed unmatched. The CDR3 is made up of 18 amino acids. CDR1 and CDR2 from the germline V gene are MNHNY and SVGAGI (reference sequence).

This clone was found many times. The V call is TRBV4-2, the J call TRBJ2-2, with D hard to call. V was shortened by 0 bases and J by 5 bases, with 7 bases between the two germline ends. The CDR3 totals 14 residues. The V gene's germline CDR1 is LGHNA and CDR2 YNFKEQ. The CDR3, as DNA: TGTGCCAGCAGCCAAGATTTTTCGACCGGGGAGCTGTTTTTT. Translated, it gives CASSQDFSTGELFF.